The 3 T cell receptor beta chains in this list originate from one sample, sequenced in a study of control samples from healthy donors and cancer patients. Assay used: immunoSEQ multiplex PCR; TCRdb lists only in-frame clones, some missing. This table has some 100,000 clones, 87% appearing once. Sequenced: blood. The receptors derive from a woman aged 45 to 65 in good health.

DNA for the CDR3: TGTGCCAGCTCAGTACCACAGGGACCCCTCCACTTT. Translation gives CASSVPQGPLHF. The V gene is TRBV18, the J gene TRBJ1-6, with D maybe TRBD1 (6 bases). The CDR3 extends over 12 amino acids. The ends were cut back, 5 bases at V and 12 bases at J, with 11 bases in the middle. Germline V CDR1 and CDR2: KGHSH, LQKENI. Complete variable domain (other parts from reference TRBV18 and TRBJ1-6): NAGVMQNPRHLVRRRGQEARLRCSPMKGHSHVYWYRQLPEEGLKFMVYLQKENIIDESGMPKERFSAEFPKEGPSILRIQQVVRGDSAAYFCASSVPQGPLHFGNGTRLTVT.

This clone was recorded once. V is TRBV2 and J is TRBJ2-7; possible D gene TRBD2, 5 bases. The CDR3 has 12 amino acids. Germline V gene lookup returns CDR1 SNHLY and CDR2 FYNNEI. The V end lost 8 bases, the J end lost 3 bases, and 11 bases lay between the germline ends. This CDR3 is CASRQSGYEQYF. The CDR3 DNA is TGTGCCAGCCGCCAAAGCGGCTACGAGCAGTACTTC.

Only one count was recorded for this clone. This sequence joins TRBV7-9 and TRBJ1-6; D is possibly TRBD1 (5 bases). The germline V gene has CDR1 SEHNR and CDR2 FQNEAQ (reference sequence). The CDR3 extends over 15 amino acids. Trimming removed 1 base from V and 10 bases from J, with 14 bases in between. The CDR3 DNA reads as TGTGCCAGCAGCTTAGGTTCAGGGAGGGAATCACCCCTCCACTTT. Its translation is CASSLGSGRESPLHF.